Below are 26 T cell receptor beta chains sequenced from a single sample in a study of T-cell reconstitution after alpha-beta-depleted transplantation in children. As it was prepared, the TCRbeta library received unique molecular identifiers. TCRdb processed the PCR reads anew with MiXCR; each CDR3 protein has one entry. Of 5,500 to 8,000 distinct CDR3 sequences listed, approximately 16% are singletons. The source was PBMCs, collected before TCRalphabeta/CD19-depleted stem cell transplant. The receptors stem from a boy between 2 and 10 years old with acute lymphoblastic leukemia, due to receive a stem cell transplant.

This clonotype showed up many times. V and J are TRBV5-1 and TRBJ2-1; D possibly corresponds to TRBD1 (5 bases). This CDR3 comprises 16 residues. CDR1 and CDR2 (germline): SGHRS, YFSETQ. Trimming stripped 4 bases from V and 3 bases from J, with 17 bases between. This CDR3 is CASSGTGNTYYNEQFF. The CDR3 coding sequence is TGCGCCAGCAGCGGTACAGGAAACACCTACTACAATGAGCAGTTCTTC. Using reference TRBV5-1 and TRBJ2-1 for the parts outside the CDR3, the full variable domain is KAGVTQTPRYLIKTRGQQVTLSCSPISGHRSVSWYQQTPGQGLQFLFEYFSETQRNKGNFPGRFSGRQFSNSRSEMNVSTLELGDSALYLCASSGTGNTYYNEQFFGPGTRLTVL.

Judged by abundance, this clonotype is medium-sized. The rearrangement uses TRBV3-1 and TRBJ2-7; D unresolved. With 0 bases removed from V and 3 bases from J, the gap between germline ends came to 3 bases. CDR3 size: 12 residues. Germline values: CDR1 LGHDT, CDR2 YNNKEL (reference sequence). The CDR3 DNA reads as TGTGCCAGCAGCCAAGATCGCTACGAGCAGTACTTC. Residues: CASSQDRYEQYF.

In its sample, this clonotype is medium-sized. The J gene is TRBJ2-1, the V gene TRBV12-3 or TRBV12-4; D is unclear. V shed 1 base and J shed 3 bases, with 1 base lying between them. This CDR3 is 12 amino acids long. The CDR3 DNA follows: TGTGCCAGCAGTTTAGACTACAATGAGCAGTTCTTC. As protein: CASSLDYNEQFF.

By frequency in the sample, this clonotype is medium-sized (0.01 to 0.1%). This chain connects TRBV27 to TRBJ2-5, with D possibly matching TRBD1 (5 bases). Germline loops: CDR1 MNHEY, CDR2 SMNVEV (reference sequence). The V and J ends lost 6 bases and 5 bases respectively, with 16 bases between them. CDR3 length: 14 residues. In nucleotides, the CDR3 is TGTGCCAGCAGACCAGGGCCAGGGTTGGAGACCCAGTACTTC. It translates to CASRPGPGLETQYF.

In this sample, this clonotype is medium-sized. The chain has TRBV6-1 and TRBJ2-7, with 11 bases identical to TRBD1. V gave up 6 bases and J gave up 1 base; unmatched junction bases: 5. CDR3 length: 15 residues. The germline V gene encodes CDR1 MNHNS and CDR2 SASEGT. Here the CDR3 DNA reads TGTGCCAGCAGCTTTGGACAGGGGGCTTCCTACGAGCAGTACTTC. Protein: CASSFGQGASYEQYF.

This clonotype counts as medium-sized. This chain uses TRBV6-1 with TRBJ2-3; 15 positions match TRBD2. J was trimmed by 0 bases and V by 6 bases; bases with no gene match: 7. The germline V gene encodes CDR1 MNHNS and CDR2 SASEGT. The CDR3 is made up of 18 amino acids. Written as DNA, the CDR3 is TGTGCCAGCAGAGGACTAGCGGGGGGGACCTCTAGCACAGATACGCAGTATTTT. Protein: CASRGLAGGTSSTDTQYF.

The chain carries TRBV27 and TRBJ2-3; D is perhaps TRBD1 (5 bases). There are 15 residues in the CDR3. Per germline, CDR1 MNHEY and CDR2 SMNVEV (reference sequence). The V end lost 1 base, the J end lost 2 bases, and 10 bases lay between the germline ends. The CDR3 nucleotides are TGTGCCAGCAGTTTATGGGGCGGTGACACAGATACGCAGTATTTT. Translation gives CASSLWGGDTDTQYF.

This clonotype showed up many times. The chain couples TRBV4-3 to TRBJ2-7; D unclear. The V gene lost 0 bases and the J gene lost 2 bases, with 5 bases spanning the gap. There are 13 residues in the CDR3. CDR1 LGHNA and CDR2 YSLEER come from the germline V gene. CDR3 protein: CASSQDEAYEQYF. As DNA, the CDR3 is TGCGCCAGCAGCCAAGATGAGGCCTACGAGCAGTACTTC.

This clonotype qualifies as medium-sized. The chain is built from TRBV2 and TRBJ2-7; D not certain. Germline assignment: CDR1 SNHLY and CDR2 FYNNEI. The CDR3 runs 15 residues. V lost 3 bases, J lost 3 bases, and 15 bases lay in between. In DNA, the CDR3 is TGTGCCAGCAGTGACGGTCTACCCGTACTCTACGAGCAGTACTTC. Amino acid sequence: CASSDGLPVLYEQYF.

The table lists this clonotype with many counts. V and J are TRBV20-1 and TRBJ1-2; maybe TRBD1 (5 bases). Trimming removed 6 bases from V and 5 bases from J, with 13 bases in between. This CDR3 has 12 amino acids. CDR1 DFQATT and CDR2 SNEGSKA come from the germline V gene (reference sequence). The CDR3, as DNA: TGCAGTGCCGAGCGGGGGAGTTATGGCTACACCTTC. Its protein is CSAERGSYGYTF.

By sample share, this clonotype is medium-sized (0.01 to 0.1%). V is TRBV9 and J is TRBJ2-4, with TRBD2 identical over 8 bases. CDR3 length equals 13 residues. V lost 0 bases, J lost 8 bases, and 1 base stayed unmatched. Germline V gene data show CDR1 as SGDLS and CDR2 as YYNGEE. CDR3 amino acids: CASSVGGLDIQYF. In nucleotides, the CDR3 is TGTGCCAGCAGCGTAGGGGGACTAGACATTCAGTACTTC.

This clonotype is medium-sized in the sample. The chain employs TRBV4-3 and TRBJ2-7; D remains ambiguous. CDR1 and CDR2 from the germline V gene are LGHNA and YSLEER. V was clipped by 2 bases and J by 4 bases, with 12 bases between them. The CDR3 consists of 14 residues. CDR3 DNA: TGCGCCAGCAGCCAAAGTTTAGGGAAGTACGAGCAGTACTTC. It is translated as CASSQSLGKYEQYF.

The sample holds many counts of this clonotype. The chain couples TRBV7-9 to TRBJ2-3; D not certain. Germline V gene data show CDR1 as SEHNR and CDR2 as FQNEAQ (reference sequence). Trimming removed 8 bases at V and 3 bases at J, with 9 bases between. This CDR3 region has 12 residues. As DNA, the CDR3 is TGTGCCAGCGAGATGGGAACAGATACGCAGTATTTT. Translated: CASEMGTDTQYF.

This clonotype is categorized as medium-sized (0.01 to 0.1%). The chain carries TRBV5-1 and TRBJ1-1; no clear D gene. Trimming removed 2 bases from V and 1 base from J, with 9 bases in between. This CDR3 is 14 amino acids long. The V gene's germline CDR1 is SGHRS and CDR2 YFSETQ. The CDR3 DNA reads TGCGCCAGCAGCTTAGAGACGGCGAACACTGAAGCTTTCTTT. Its translation is CASSLETANTEAFF.

This clonotype is medium-sized by share. This chain connects TRBV24-1 to TRBJ2-1, with 12 bases that match TRBD2. Losses at the gene ends were 4 bases for V and 4 bases for J; bases not matched to a gene: 10. The CDR3 runs 18 residues. Looked up from germline, CDR1 is KGHDR and CDR2 is SFDVKD. CDR3 bases: TGTGCCACCAGTGACCCGGCTCCGACTAGCGGGGGATACAATGAGCAGTTCTTC. It is translated as CATSDPAPTSGGYNEQFF.

In its sample, this clonotype ranks as medium-sized. V is TRBV4-1 and J is TRBJ1-2; TRBD1 might be the D (6 bases). The CDR3 is 18 amino acids. Trimming cost V 4 bases and J 0 bases, with 21 bases left between them. CDR1 and CDR2 (germline): MGHRA, YSYEKL. The chain's CDR3 is CASSRRQDDLLANYGYTF. The CDR3 bases are TGCGCCAGCAGCCGACGACAGGACGACTTACTTGCTAACTATGGCTACACCTTC.

This clonotype was seen ten or more times. V gene TRBV20-1 combines with J gene TRBJ2-5; 8 nucleotides agree with TRBD2. Germline CDR1 is DFQATT and CDR2 is SNEGSKA (reference sequence). There are 14 residues in the CDR3. The V gene end was trimmed by 1 base and the J gene end by 5 bases; junction bases not matched to a gene: 6. The CDR3 is CSARASGGRETQYF. The CDR3 DNA sequence: TGCAGTGCTAGAGCCAGCGGGGGACGGGAGACCCAGTACTTC.

For this clonotype: A much larger clonotype is one base distant, so this may be a read error. The chain links TRBV25-1 to TRBJ1-5; no definite D call. The germline V and J ends were trimmed by 8 bases and 1 base, with 9 bases remaining between them. CDR1 is MGHDK and CDR2 is SYGVNS in the germline V gene. The CDR3 is 13 amino acids. CDR3 nucleotides: TGTGCCAGCCTCGGGTGCAGCAATCAGCCCCAGCATTTT. Residues: CASLGCSNQPQHF.

This clonotype has at least ten counts. The V and J genes are TRBV6-6 and TRBJ2-2, with D unresolved. The V end was cut by 0 bases, the J end by 5 bases, with 1 base between. Germline assignment: CDR1 MNHNY and CDR2 SVGAGI (reference sequence). The CDR3 has 12 amino acids. The CDR3 region is CASSYSTGELFF. The CDR3 DNA reads TGTGCCAGCAGTTACTCGACCGGGGAGCTGTTTTTT.

This clonotype was seen at least ten times. The chain uses TRBV5-1 and TRBJ2-1, with TRBD2 matching 12 bases. The CDR3 totals 18 residues. The V gene's germline CDR1 is SGHRS and CDR2 YFSETQ. Trimming at V came to 7 bases and at J to 0 bases, leaving 11 bases not matched to a gene. The CDR3 loop is CASGALAGGKSSYNEQFF. The DNA for the CDR3 is TGCGCCAGCGGAGCGCTAGCGGGGGGGAAGAGCTCCTACAATGAGCAGTTCTTC.

This clonotype is termed medium-sized. The chain links TRBV3-1 to TRBJ2-1, with 9 bases matching TRBD2. The CDR3 loop spans 18 amino acids. The germline CDR1 and CDR2 sequences are LGHDT and YNNKEL (reference sequence). V dropped 0 bases and J dropped 9; count of bases not matched to a gene: 15. CDR3 protein: CASSQDLWRGGPGGEQFF. The CDR3 DNA sequence: TGTGCCAGCAGCCAAGATCTGTGGCGGGGGGGCCCTGGAGGTGAGCAGTTCTTC.

By frequency in the sample, this clonotype is medium-sized. This chain connects TRBV6-1 to TRBJ1-4; 9 bases line up with TRBD1. V was pared by 3 bases and J by 8 bases, with 7 bases of the junction left unmatched. The length of the CDR3 is 15 residues. CDR1 is MNHNS, CDR2 SASEGT, per germline. The CDR3 spells CASSDDIGQGEKLFF. The DNA for the CDR3 is TGTGCCAGCAGTGACGACATCGGACAGGGGGAAAAACTGTTTTTT.

By sample fraction, this clonotype is medium-sized. The rearrangement uses TRBV5-6 and TRBJ2-7, with 7 bases lining up with TRBD1. The ends lost 7 bases at V and 3 bases at J; junction bases unmatched: 10. This CDR3 is built from 14 residues. In germline, CDR1 is SGHDT, CDR2 YYEEEE. For the CDR3, the DNA is TGTGCCAGCTCGAACTTGGGACAGTTCTACGAGCAGTACTTC. It translates to CASSNLGQFYEQYF.

A note on this clonotype: A read error may account for a junction end that differs from germline. The chain combines TRBV5-1 with TRBJ2-5; the match to TRBD2 covers 7 bases. The CDR3 length is 16 residues. Germline V gives CDR1 SGHRS, CDR2 YFSETQ. The CDR3 here is CAMGSATRLAEETQYF. CDR3 coding DNA: TGTGCCATGGGCTCCGCCACAAGACTAGCTGAGGAGACCCAGTACTTC. Complete variable domain (other parts from reference TRBV5-1 and TRBJ2-5): KAGVTQTPRYLIKTRGQQVTLSCSPISGHRSVSWYQQTPGQGLQFLFEYFSETQRNKGNFPGRFSGRQFSNSRSEMNVSTLELGDSALYLCAMGSATRLAEETQYFGPGTRLLVL.

In its sample, this clonotype is medium-sized (0.01 to 0.1%). The rearrangement links TRBV3-1 to TRBJ2-7; no definite D call. Per the germline V gene, CDR1 is LGHDT and CDR2 is YNNKEL (reference sequence). V was cut by 0 bases and J by 3 bases, with 15 bases left in between. CDR3 length equals 16 residues. CDR3: CASSQESYGSSYEQYF. The CDR3 DNA reads TGTGCCAGCAGCCAAGAAAGTTATGGTAGCAGCTACGAGCAGTACTTC.

This clonotype was counted at least ten times. V and J are TRBV13 and TRBJ2-5, with unresolved D. Trimming stripped 1 base from V and 5 bases from J, with 14 bases between. The CDR3 contains 15 residues. Germline CDR1 PRHDT, CDR2 FYEKMQ (reference sequence). CDR3 DNA sequence: TGTGCCAGCAGCTTAGTTGGCCCTCCGTGGGAGACCCAGTACTTC. This codes for CASSLVGPPWETQYF.